This TCR beta chain was retrieved from a study of T cell responses to AZD1222 COVID-19 vaccine. Study-wide results and caveats: The span of vaccine-associated CD4 TCRs extended across spike, with dominance at 160-218 and 743-854. Variant regions that are unmutated are reportedly the target of nearly half of spike-specific TCRs.

Pooled together were second doses at about 4 or about 12 weeks. The assay was immunoSEQ multiplex PCR, and TCRdb's table has in-frame clones only and misses some. In the table there are approximately 130,000 clones, about nine tenths of which are singletons. Worth noting for this clone: Its antigen is still unknown.

CDR1 SGHTA and CDR2 FQGNSA come from the germline V gene. V lost 1 base to trimming and J lost 7 bases, with 14 bases between them. This CDR3 comprises 14 residues. The origin of this receptor is an adult who received the AZD1222 COVID-19 vaccine. Sequenced here: peripheral blood, sampled 28 days after the second AZD1222 dose. The chain combines TRBV7-2 with TRBJ2-7, with unresolved D. This CDR3 reads CASSLVVGSAEQYF. For the CDR3, the DNA is TGTGCCAGCAGCTTAGTAGTGGGGTCGGCAGAGCAGTACTTC.